Reported below is one T cell receptor (beta chain). All of the donors resided in Nashville, Tennessee, and each was a Caucasian adult. J gave up 2 bases and V 2 bases, and 5 bases lay outside the gene matches. The CDR3 contains 16 residues. Germline V CDR1 and CDR2: SGHTA, FQGNSA. Replicate PCRs for sorted subsets used about 200 ng DNA; this equaled 25,000 to 35,000 T cell genomes. Sequenced by immunoSEQ multiplex PCR; TCRdb stores in-frame clones only, minus some. The table has over 1.5 million clones, 95% to 99% seen once; the top ten hold roughly 0.4%. This sample stems from a study of shared clonotypes between healthy human individuals.

This sequence was found in a man aged 25-40 years in good health. The V gene is TRBV7-2, the J gene TRBJ1-3; 8 bases match TRBD1. The specimen sequenced was naive CD4+ T cells sorted from blood. As to subset: CD45RA+ positively selected. CDR3 amino acids: CASSLQGALTGNTIYF. CDR3 in DNA: TGTGCCAGCAGCTTACAGGGGGCACTTACTGGAAACACCATATATTTT.